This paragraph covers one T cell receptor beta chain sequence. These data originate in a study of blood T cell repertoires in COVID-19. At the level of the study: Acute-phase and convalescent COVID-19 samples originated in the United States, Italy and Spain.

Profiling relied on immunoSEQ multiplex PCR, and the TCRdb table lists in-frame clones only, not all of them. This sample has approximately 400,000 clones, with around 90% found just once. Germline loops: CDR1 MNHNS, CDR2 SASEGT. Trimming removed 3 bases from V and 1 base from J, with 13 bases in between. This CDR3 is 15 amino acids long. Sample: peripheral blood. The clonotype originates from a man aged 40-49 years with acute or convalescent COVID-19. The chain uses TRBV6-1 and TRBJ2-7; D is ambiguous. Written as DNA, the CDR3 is TGTGCCAGCAGTGACCCTCTCGACACGTCCTACGAGCAGTACTTC. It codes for CASSDPLDTSYEQYF.